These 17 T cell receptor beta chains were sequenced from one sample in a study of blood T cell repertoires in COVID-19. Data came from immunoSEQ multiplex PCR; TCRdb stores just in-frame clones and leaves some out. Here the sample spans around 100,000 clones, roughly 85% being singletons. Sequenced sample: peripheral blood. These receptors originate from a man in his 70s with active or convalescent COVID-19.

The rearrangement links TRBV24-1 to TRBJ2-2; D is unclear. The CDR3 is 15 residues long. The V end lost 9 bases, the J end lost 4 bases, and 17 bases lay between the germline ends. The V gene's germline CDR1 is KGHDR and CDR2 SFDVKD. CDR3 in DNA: TGTGCCACCGGAGACCCTCTGAAAGGCACCGGGGAGCTGTTTTTT. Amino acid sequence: CATGDPLKGTGELFF.

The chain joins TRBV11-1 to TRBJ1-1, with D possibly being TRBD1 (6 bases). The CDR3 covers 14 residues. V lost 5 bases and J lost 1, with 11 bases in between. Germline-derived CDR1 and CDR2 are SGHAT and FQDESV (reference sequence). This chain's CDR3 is CASSLTQGNTEAFF. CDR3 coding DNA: TGTGCCAGCAGCCTAACACAGGGGAACACTGAAGCTTTCTTT.

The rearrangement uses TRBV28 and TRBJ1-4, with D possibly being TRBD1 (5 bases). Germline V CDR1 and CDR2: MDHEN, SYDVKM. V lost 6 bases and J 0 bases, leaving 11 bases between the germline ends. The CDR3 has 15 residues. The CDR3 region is CASSPTVATNEKLFF. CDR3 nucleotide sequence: TGTGCCAGCAGCCCGACAGTTGCAACTAATGAAAAACTGTTTTTT.

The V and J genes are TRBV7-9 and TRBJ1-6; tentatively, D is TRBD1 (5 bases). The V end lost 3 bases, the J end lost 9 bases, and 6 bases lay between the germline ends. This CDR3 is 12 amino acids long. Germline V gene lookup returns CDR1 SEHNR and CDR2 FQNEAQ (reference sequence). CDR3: CASSFDSSPLHF. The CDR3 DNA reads TGTGCCAGCAGCTTCGACAGTTCACCCCTCCACTTT.

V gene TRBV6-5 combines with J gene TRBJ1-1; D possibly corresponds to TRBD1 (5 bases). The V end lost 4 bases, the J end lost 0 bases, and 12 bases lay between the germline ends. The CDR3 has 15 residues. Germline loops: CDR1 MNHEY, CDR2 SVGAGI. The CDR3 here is CASSSFGGMNTEAFF. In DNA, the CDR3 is TGTGCCAGCAGTTCCTTTGGGGGGATGAACACTGAAGCTTTCTTT.

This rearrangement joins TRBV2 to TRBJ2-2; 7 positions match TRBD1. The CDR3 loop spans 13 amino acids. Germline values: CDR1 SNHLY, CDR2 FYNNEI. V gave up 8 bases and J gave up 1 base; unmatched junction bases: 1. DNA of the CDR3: TGTGCCAGCGGGGACAGGAACACCGGGGAGCTGTTTTTT. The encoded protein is CASGDRNTGELFF.

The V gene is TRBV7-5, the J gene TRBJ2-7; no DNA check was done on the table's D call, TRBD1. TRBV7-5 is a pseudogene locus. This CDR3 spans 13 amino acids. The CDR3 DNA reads TGTGTCAGAAGCTTGCCAGATATTTACGAGCAGTACTTC. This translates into CVRSLPDIYEQYF.

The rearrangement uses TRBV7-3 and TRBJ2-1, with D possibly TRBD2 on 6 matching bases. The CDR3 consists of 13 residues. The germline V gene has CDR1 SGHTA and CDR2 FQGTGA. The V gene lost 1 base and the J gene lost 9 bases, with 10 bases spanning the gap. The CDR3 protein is CASSLMTRSEQFF. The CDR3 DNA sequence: TGTGCCAGCAGCTTAATGACTAGAAGTGAGCAGTTCTTC.

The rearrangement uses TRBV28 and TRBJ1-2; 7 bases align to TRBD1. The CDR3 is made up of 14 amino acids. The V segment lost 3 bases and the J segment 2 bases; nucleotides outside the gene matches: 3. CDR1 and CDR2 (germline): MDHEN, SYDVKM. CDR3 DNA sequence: TGTGCCAGCAGTTTGACAGGGCTGAACTATGGCTACACCTTC. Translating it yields CASSLTGLNYGYTF.

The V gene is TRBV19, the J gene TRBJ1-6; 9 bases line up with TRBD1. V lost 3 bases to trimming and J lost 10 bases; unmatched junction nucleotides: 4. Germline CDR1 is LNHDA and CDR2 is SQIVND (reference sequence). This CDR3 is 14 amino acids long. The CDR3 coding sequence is TGTGCCAGTAGTATGGGACAGGGAAGATCACCCCTCCACTTT. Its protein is CASSMGQGRSPLHF. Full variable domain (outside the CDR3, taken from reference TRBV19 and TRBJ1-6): DGGITQSPKYLFRKEGQNVTLSCEQNLNHDAMYWYRQDPGQGLRLIYYSQIVNDFQKGDIAEGYSVSREKKESFPLTVTSAQKNPTAFYLCASSMGQGRSPLHFGNGTRLTVT.

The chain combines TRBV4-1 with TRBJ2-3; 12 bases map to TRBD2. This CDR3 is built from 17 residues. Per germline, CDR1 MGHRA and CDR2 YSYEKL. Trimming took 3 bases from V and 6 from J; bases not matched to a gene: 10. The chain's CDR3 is CASSHGLAGIGRDTQYF. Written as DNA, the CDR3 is TGCGCCAGCAGCCACGGACTAGCGGGAATCGGTAGGGATACGCAGTATTTT.

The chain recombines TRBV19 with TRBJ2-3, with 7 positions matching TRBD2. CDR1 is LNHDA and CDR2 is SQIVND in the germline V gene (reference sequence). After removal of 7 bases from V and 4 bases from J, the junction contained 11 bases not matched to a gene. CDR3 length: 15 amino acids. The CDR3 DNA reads TGTGCCAGTAACCGACTAGCAGGTGGGGCAGATACGCAGTATTTT. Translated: CASNRLAGGADTQYF. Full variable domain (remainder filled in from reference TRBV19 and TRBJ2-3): DGGITQSPKYLFRKEGQNVTLSCEQNLNHDAMYWYRQDPGQGLRLIYYSQIVNDFQKGDIAEGYSVSREKKESFPLTVTSAQKNPTAFYLCASNRLAGGADTQYFGPGTRLTVL.

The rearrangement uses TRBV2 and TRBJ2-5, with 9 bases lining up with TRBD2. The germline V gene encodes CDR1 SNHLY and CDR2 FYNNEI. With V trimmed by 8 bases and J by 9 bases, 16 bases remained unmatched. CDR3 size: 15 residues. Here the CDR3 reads CASAGLAGPPGSQYF. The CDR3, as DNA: TGTGCCAGCGCGGGACTAGCAGGACCCCCGGGGTCCCAGTACTTC. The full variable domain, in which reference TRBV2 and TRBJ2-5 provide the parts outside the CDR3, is EPEVTQTPSHQVTQMGQEVILRCVPISNHLYFYWYRQILGQKVEFLVSFYNNEISEKSEIFDDQFSVERPDGSNFTLKIRSTKLEDSAMYFCASAGLAGPPGSQYFGPGTRLLVL.

CDR3 bases: TGTGCCAGCAGCCAAGCTAGTACAGGGTGGGGTGAGACCCAGTACTTC. Protein sequence: CASSQASTGWGETQYF. The chain employs TRBV3-1 (or the pseudogene TRBV3-2) and TRBJ2-5, with TRBD1 as a possible D gene (6 bases). The CDR3 spans 16 residues. CDR1 and CDR2 from the germline V gene are LGHDT and YNNKEL (reference sequence). Deletions cut 1 base from V and 5 bases from J, with 17 bases between.

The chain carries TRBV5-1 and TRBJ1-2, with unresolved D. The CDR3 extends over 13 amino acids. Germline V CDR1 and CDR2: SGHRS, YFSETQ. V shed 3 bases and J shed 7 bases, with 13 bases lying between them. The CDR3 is CASSSSPSGGYTF. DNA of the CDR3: TGCGCCAGCAGCTCAAGCCCGAGCGGTGGCTACACCTTC.

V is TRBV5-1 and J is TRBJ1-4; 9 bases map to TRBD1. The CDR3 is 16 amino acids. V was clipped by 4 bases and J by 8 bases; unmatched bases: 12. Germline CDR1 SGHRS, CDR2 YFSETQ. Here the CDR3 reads CASSLGPTGGSEKLFF. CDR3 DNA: TGCGCCAGCAGCCTGGGCCCGACAGGGGGAAGCGAAAAACTGTTTTTT.

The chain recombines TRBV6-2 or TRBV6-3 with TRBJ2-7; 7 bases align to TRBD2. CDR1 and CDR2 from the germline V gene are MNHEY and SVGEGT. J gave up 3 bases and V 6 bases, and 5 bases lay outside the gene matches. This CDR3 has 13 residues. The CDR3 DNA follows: TGTGCCAGCAGCAACGGACTAGTCTACGAGCAGTACTTC. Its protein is CASSNGLVYEQYF.